This TCR beta chain was sequenced in a study of blood T cells in healthy people across ages (dated by TCRdb to the mid-2010s). For context, the study as a whole: Template switching captured roughly one uniquely barcoded TCR beta cDNA molecule per two T cells in model experiments. To avoid experimental bias, donors of different ages were distributed randomly across sequencing lanes. To track age-related changes in TCR beta repertoire diversity, the study relied on deep sequencing normalized with unique cDNA molecular identifiers. Donors were grouped into four age groups: young (average roughly 15 years), middle-aged (39), aged (over 55) and long-lived (about 82). For two donors (one aged 18 to 30 and one aged 80 or older), the study analyzed two additional independent replicas of 1 million unique cDNA reads from the same blood draw. Overall results and qualifications from the work: Compared with the aged group, the long-lived group had more naive CD4+ T cells, fewer expanded clones and increased TCR diversity, a pattern suggesting age selection. There was a strong correlation between observed TCR beta diversity and the percentage of naive T cells measured by flow cytometry. Because the CMV infection status of the donors was unknown, age-related changes in expanded clonotypes may potentially have been confounded. Estimates of total diversity based on one million sequenced T cells were regarded as lower bounds and as underestimates. Because profiling used bulk unsorted PBMCs, naive and antigen-experienced compartments could not be compared conclusively. Observed TCR beta diversity per million T cells fell roughly linearly with age, and a significant reduction was already apparent by age around 36.

The CDR3 runs 15 residues from the cysteine to the phenylalanine. The CDR3 DNA has 45 bases and is translated from base 1. V and J are trimmed by 2 bases and 14 bases, and the gene matches miss 16 bases of the junction. CDR1 is given as MGHRA and CDR2 as YSYEKL, both from the germline V gene. This clonotype was counted a few times. It lacks a known antigen. No quality values exist for individual bases; no much larger clone is one base distant. Libraries were prepared through 5' RACE. The instrument given in TCRdb is Illumina HiSeq 2500. A second PCR of about 6 to 11 cycles was run with a J-beta primer mix and a sample-barcoded 5' primer. A unique molecular identifier was introduced onto each TCR beta cDNA molecule by a template-switch 5' adaptor carrying 12 random nucleotides. At least 2.5 million CDR3-containing paired-end reads were obtained from each sample. First-strand cDNA synthesis was performed from all RNA using the Mint cDNA synthesis kit, with priming by a TRBC-specific oligonucleotide. After uracil-DNA glycosylase treatment, a first 18-cycle PCR used universal primers M1SS and BC2_uni_R on all cDNA. The original methods were these. Normalization of each sample was performed by random selection of 1 million high-quality reads, each carrying a distinct molecular identifier. Reads sharing molecular identifiers were discarded rather than binned into consensus sequences. MiTCR, run with a Q25 quality threshold and the strictest error-elimination algorithm, handled CDR3 identification, clonotype clustering and error correction. A nonparametric unseen species model with Euler transformation was used to estimate a lower bound on total TCR beta diversity. TCRdb handled the public reads itself, with Q25 trimming in fastp and clone calling in MiXCR, and kept productive beta chains. Every distinct CDR3 protein forms one entry, paired with its most common genes and DNA. TCRdb, not the authors, supplied the V and J calls. The sample yields 750,000 to 950,000 distinct CDR3 sequences; 53% were counted once. Roughly 37% of the sample is taken by the ten largest.

Systemically healthy Caucasian individuals from Russia, around 38 in total and aged about 6 to 100 years, were included as donors. Ten milliliters of peripheral blood were collected from each donor into EDTA-treated Vacutainer tubes. Ficoll-Paque density-gradient centrifugation was used to isolate PBMCs, with at least 6.5 million per sample. Total RNA was extracted from PBMCs with Trizol reagent, with at least 6 micrograms obtained per sample. Naive CD45RAhigh/CD27high T cell percentages were measured by flow cytometry on a PBMC aliquot from every donor. Sequencing input: blood. The receptor was derived from a man older than 75 in good health. The chain couples TRBV4-1 to TRBJ2-3; TRBD1 aligns with 7 central bases. The nucleotide sequence reads TGCGCCAGCAGCCAAACACAAGACAGGGTCGGATACGCGTATTTT. This yields the protein CASSQTQDRVGYAYF.